This note documents a single TCR beta chain sequence. Antigen unknown. The method was immunoSEQ multiplex PCR; TCRdb's version includes in-frame clones alone and lacks a portion of them. Of 2 million to 2.5 million clones listed, just over 90% are singletons. This entry comes from a study of shared clonotypes between healthy human individuals. The study, taken as a whole, reports: Memory subsets generally showed smaller estimated richness than naive subsets did.

Splitting the CD4+ cells yielded a CD45RA+ naive subset and a CD45RA-negative memory subset. Per germline, CDR1 LNHNV and CDR2 YYDKDF (reference sequence). CDR3 length: 15 amino acids. Trimming removed 5 bases at V and 2 bases at J, with 16 bases between. The TCR comes from a man aged 18 to 30 in good health. Some clones in this sample may be carry-over from other donors' samples. The sample was naive CD4+ T cells from PBMCs. The subset denotes: CD45RA+ positively selected. The chain couples TRBV15 to TRBJ2-7; possibly TRBD1 for D (5 bases). The CDR3 here is CATSAGISTAYEQYF. The CDR3 DNA reads as TGTGCCACCAGCGCAGGGATTTCGACGGCCTACGAGCAGTACTTC.